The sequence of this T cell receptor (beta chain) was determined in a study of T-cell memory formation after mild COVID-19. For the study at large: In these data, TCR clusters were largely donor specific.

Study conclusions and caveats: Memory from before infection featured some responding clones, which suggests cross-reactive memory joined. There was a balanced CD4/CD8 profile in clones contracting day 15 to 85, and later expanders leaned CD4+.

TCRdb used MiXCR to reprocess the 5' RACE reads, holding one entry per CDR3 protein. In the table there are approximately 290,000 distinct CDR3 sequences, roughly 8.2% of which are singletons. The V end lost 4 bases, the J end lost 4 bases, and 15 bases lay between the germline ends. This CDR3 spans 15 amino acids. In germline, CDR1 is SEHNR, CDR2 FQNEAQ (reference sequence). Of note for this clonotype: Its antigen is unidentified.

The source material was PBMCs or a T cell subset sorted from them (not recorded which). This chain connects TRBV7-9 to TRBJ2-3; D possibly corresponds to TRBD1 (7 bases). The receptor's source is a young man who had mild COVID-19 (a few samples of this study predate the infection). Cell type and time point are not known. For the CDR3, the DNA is TGTGCCAGCAGCTCCCCGCCAGGGGGGTCAGATACGCAGTATTTT. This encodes CASSSPPGGSDTQYF.